The next 27 T cell receptor beta chains were all read from a single sample in a study of beta chain features in type 1 diabetes. No antigen has been assigned to these receptors. Whole-study findings and limits: Researchers report that Type 1 diabetes patients had moderately but significantly shorter TCRB CDR3s across all four CD4+ subsets.

Reverse transcribing all isolated RNA meant expressed TCRB transcripts were sequenced. Clones were sequenced by immunoSEQ multiplex PCR, and TCRdb holds only the in-frame ones, with some missing. The sample yields 200,000 to 250,000 clones, about 15% seen once. The specimen sequenced was naive CD4+ T cells from blood. The receptors here all came from a young man with type 1 diabetes.

In its sample, this clone was seen a few times. V gene TRBV11-2 combines with J gene TRBJ1-2; TRBD1 matches at 8 bases. The CDR3 runs to 14 residues. J gave up 8 bases and V 2 bases, and 7 bases lay outside the gene matches. Per the germline V gene, CDR1 is SGHAT and CDR2 is FQNNGV. The CDR3, as DNA: TGTGCCAGCAGCTTAAACGGACAGGGTGAGGGCTACACCTTC. Protein product: CASSLNGQGEGYTF.

This CDR3 reads CAGRTGQETQYF. Here the CDR3 DNA reads TGTGCCGGGAGAACAGGGCAAGAGACCCAGTACTTC. The chain couples TRBV2 to TRBJ2-5; maybe TRBD1 (6 bases). The germline CDR1 and CDR2 sequences are SNHLY and FYNNEI. The V gene lost 11 bases and the J gene lost 2 bases, with 12 bases spanning the gap. The CDR3 has 12 amino acids.

The rearrangement joins TRBV11-2 to TRBJ2-5, with TRBD2 matching 8 bases. CDR3 length: 15 residues. Germline V gives CDR1 SGHAT, CDR2 FQNNGV. The ends lost 5 bases at V and 1 base at J; junction bases unmatched: 6. The CDR3 here is CASSPGGPIQETQYF. In DNA form, the CDR3 reads TGTGCCAGCAGCCCGGGGGGGCCGATCCAAGAGACCCAGTACTTC. The full variable domain, rest sourced from reference TRBV11-2 and TRBJ2-5, is EAGVAQSPRYKIIEKRQSVAFWCNPISGHATLYWYQQILGQGPKLLIQFQNNGVVDDSQLPKDRFSAERLKGVDSTLKIQPAKLEDSAVYLCASSPGGPIQETQYFGPGTRLLVL.

The chain couples TRBV29-1 to TRBJ2-1, with TRBD2 matching over 7 bases. V lost 4 bases to trimming and J lost 9 bases; unmatched junction nucleotides: 6. There are 12 residues in the CDR3. Germline V gene sequence: CDR1 SQVTM, CDR2 ANQGSEA. The CDR3 coding sequence is TGCAGCGTTGTCCTAGCGGTTGTTGAGCAGTTCTTC. Translating gives CSVVLAVVEQFF.

J is TRBJ2-3 and V is TRBV30; D unresolved. CDR3 length: 15 amino acids. Deletions cut 4 bases from V and 0 bases from J, with 14 bases between. CDR1 GTSNPN and CDR2 SVGIG come from the germline V gene (reference sequence). The CDR3 loop is CAWTASVRSTDTQYF. DNA of the CDR3: TGTGCCTGGACTGCGAGCGTACGAAGCACAGATACGCAGTATTTT.

This clone has just a few counts. The chain joins TRBV13 to TRBJ2-3, with D possibly matching TRBD1 (6 bases). Germline values: CDR1 PRHDT, CDR2 FYEKMQ (reference sequence). This CDR3 contains 15 residues. V was clipped by 3 bases and J by 2 bases, with 12 bases between them. CDR3 DNA: TGTGCCAGCAGCTTCCCGACAGGCTCCACAGATACGCAGTATTTT. Translating gives CASSFPTGSTDTQYF.

This clone came up a few times. At one boundary the junction diverges from the germline segment, which might be a read error. The genes are TRBV15 and TRBJ2-2, with D hard to call. This CDR3 is built from 14 residues. CDR1 is LNHNV and CDR2 is YYDKDF in the germline V gene (reference sequence). The CDR3, as DNA: TGTGCCACCAGCGGAGACCCGTACACCGGGGAGCTGTTTTTT. This translates into CATSGDPYTGELFF.

The chain recombines TRBV15 with TRBJ1-2; D gene ambiguous. The germline V gene has CDR1 LNHNV and CDR2 YYDKDF (reference sequence). The V gene lost 1 base and the J gene lost 9 bases, with 12 bases spanning the gap. This CDR3 region has 13 residues. CDR3 in amino acids: CATSRAGFNSYTF. The CDR3 DNA follows: TGTGCCACCAGCAGAGCCGGGTTCAATAGCTACACCTTC.

V gene TRBV5-1 combines with J gene TRBJ1-1, with 10 positions matching TRBD1. CDR1 is SGHRS, CDR2 YFSETQ, per germline. The CDR3 has 13 amino acids. J gave up 12 bases and V 3 bases, and 8 bases lay outside the gene matches. CDR3 sequence (DNA): TGCGCCAGCAGCTCTGGGGGACAGGGGACGACTTTCTTT. Protein product: CASSSGGQGTTFF.

On this clone: Other DNA sequences in this specimen translate into the identical CDR3. The chain recombines TRBV6-5 with TRBJ1-6; possibly TRBD1 for D (5 bases). Deletions cut 2 bases from V and 7 bases from J, with 9 bases between. Germline CDR1 is MNHEY and CDR2 is SVGAGI. The CDR3 length is 14 residues. The DNA for the CDR3 is TGTGCCAGCAGTTACGGTCAGGGAAATTCACCCCTCCACTTT. Its translation is CASSYGQGNSPLHF.

This clone was counted only a few times. The V gene is TRBV25-1, the J gene TRBJ2-6, with 9 bases aligning to TRBD1. The V gene end was trimmed by 1 base and the J gene end by 3 bases; junction bases not matched to a gene: 7. The length of the CDR3 is 18 residues. Looked up from germline, CDR1 is MGHDK and CDR2 is SYGVNS. In DNA form, the CDR3 reads TGTGCCAGCAGTGAATGGGGACAGGGAGGCAGTGGGGCCAACGTCCTGACTTTC. Amino acids: CASSEWGQGGSGANVLTF.

This clone appeared a few times. The chain joins TRBV2 to TRBJ1-5; 8 bases map to TRBD1. CDR3 length: 14 amino acids. The trim removed 2 bases at V and 7 bases at J, leaving 4 bases unmatched. Per the germline V gene, CDR1 is SNHLY and CDR2 is FYNNEI. Here the CDR3 DNA reads TGTGCCAGCAGTGAACAACAGGGGGAACAGCCCCAGCATTTT. Translation: CASSEQQGEQPQHF.

V gene TRBV25-1 combines with J gene TRBJ2-3; TRBD1 matches at 9 bases. The CDR3 has 13 amino acids. Losses at the gene ends were 7 bases for V and 4 bases for J; bases not matched to a gene: 3. CDR1 and CDR2 from the germline V gene are MGHDK and SYGVNS. CDR3 amino acids: CASKQGAADTQYF. DNA of the CDR3: TGTGCCAGCAAACAGGGGGCGGCAGATACGCAGTATTTT.

Here the CDR3 reads CASSLSGRKETQYF. In DNA, the CDR3 is TGCGCCAGCAGCTTGAGCGGGAGAAAAGAGACCCAGTACTTC. The rearrangement links TRBV5-1 to TRBJ2-5, with 8 bases that match TRBD2. The CDR3 runs to 14 residues. The V segment lost 1 base and the J segment 3 bases; nucleotides outside the gene matches: 2. Germline CDR1 is SGHRS and CDR2 is YFSETQ.

V and J are TRBV4-2 and TRBJ1-2, with 8 positions matching TRBD1. This CDR3 has 16 residues. Trimming at V came to 1 base and at J to 0 bases, leaving 4 bases not matched to a gene. Per germline, CDR1 LGHNA and CDR2 YNFKEQ. Here the CDR3 reads CASSQAGTGANYGYTF. Written as DNA, the CDR3 is TGTGCCAGCAGCCAAGCTGGGACAGGTGCTAACTATGGCTACACCTTC.

This clone has only a few counts. The rearrangement joins TRBV27 to TRBJ2-3; no reliable D call. Between the trimmed V and J ends, which lost 6 bases and 0 bases, there was a span of 7 bases. Germline V gene sequence: CDR1 MNHEY, CDR2 SMNVEV (reference sequence). The CDR3 contains 13 residues. CDR3 region: CASRRASTDTQYF. The CDR3 DNA reads TGTGCCAGCAGACGCGCTAGCACAGATACGCAGTATTTT.

This clone was observed a handful of times. V and J are TRBV27 and TRBJ2-7, with TRBD1 matching 11 bases. V was pared by 2 bases and J by 5 bases, with 2 bases of the junction left unmatched. Germline V gene data show CDR1 as MNHEY and CDR2 as SMNVEV (reference sequence). The CDR3 loop spans 14 amino acids. CDR3 sequence (DNA): TGTGCCAGCAGTTTAGGACAGGGGGCCCACGAGCAGTACTTC. Translating gives CASSLGQGAHEQYF.

This clone was recorded a few times. V gene TRBV7-2 combines with J gene TRBJ2-5; the match to TRBD1 covers 11 bases. The trim removed 5 bases at V and 6 bases at J, leaving 11 bases unmatched. CDR3 length: 16 residues. Germline assignment: CDR1 SGHTA and CDR2 FQGNSA. CDR3 bases: TGTGCCAGCAGCCCGTCCGGGACAGGGGGGTGGAAGACCCAGTACTTC. The encoded protein is CASSPSGTGGWKTQYF.

The chain is built from TRBV30 and TRBJ2-2; D is unresolved. CDR1 GTSNPN and CDR2 SVGIG come from the germline V gene (reference sequence). The CDR3 is made up of 12 amino acids. Trimming pared 1 base from V and 7 bases from J, leaving 7 bases between. CDR3 sequence reads: CAWSAQIGELFF. The CDR3 coding sequence is TGTGCCTGGAGTGCCCAGATCGGGGAGCTGTTTTTT.

Of note for this clone: The identical CDR3 is also encoded by other nucleotide sequences in the sample. Written as DNA, the CDR3 is TGCGCCAGCAGCCTTGAGGGGGTTAGCAATCAGCCCCAGCATTTT. Protein: CASSLEGVSNQPQHF. This chain connects TRBV5-1 to TRBJ1-5, with D tentatively TRBD1 (6 bases). Germline V gene data show CDR1 as SGHRS and CDR2 as YFSETQ. The CDR3 has 15 amino acids. V lost 4 bases and J 0 bases, leaving 11 bases between the germline ends.

This clone was counted only a few times. The CDR3: CASSLQRGLNQPQHF. As DNA, the CDR3 is TGTGCCAGCAGTCTGCAGAGGGGGCTCAATCAGCCCCAGCATTTT. The V call is TRBV27, the J call TRBJ1-5; the match to TRBD1 covers 7 bases. The CDR3 is 15 amino acids. V shed 5 bases, J shed 3 bases, and the junction held 7 bases outside the gene matches. Germline V gene sequence: CDR1 MNHEY, CDR2 SMNVEV (reference sequence).

The genes are TRBV5-1 and TRBJ1-2, with 7 nucleotides matching TRBD1. The germline V gene has CDR1 SGHRS and CDR2 YFSETQ. The V and J ends lost 4 bases and 2 bases, in that order; junction bases with no gene match: 5. The CDR3 covers 14 residues. The CDR3 sequence: CASSPGDSNYGYTF. The CDR3 nucleotides are TGCGCCAGCAGCCCCGGGGACAGCAACTATGGCTACACCTTC.

This clone was seen a handful of times. The chain is built from TRBV28 and TRBJ2-7; 7 bases match TRBD2. V was clipped by 7 bases and J by 0 bases; unmatched bases: 12. The CDR3 totals 16 residues. Germline-derived CDR1 and CDR2 are MDHEN and SYDVKM. CDR3 nucleotide sequence: TGTGCCAGCAATCCCCCTGGGGAGGGGAGCTCCTACGAGCAGTACTTC. This gives the protein CASNPPGEGSSYEQYF.

The chain combines TRBV18 with TRBJ2-3; TRBD2 matches 7 bases. V trimming: 0 bases; J trimming: 3 bases; junction bases outside the gene matches: 6. Germline V CDR1 and CDR2: KGHSH, LQKENI. This CDR3 region has 16 residues. This chain's CDR3 is CASSPPLTSATDTQYF. In DNA form, the CDR3 reads TGTGCCAGCTCACCACCTCTAACTAGCGCAACAGATACGCAGTATTTT.

This chain joins TRBV25-1 and TRBJ1-1, with 7 bases that match TRBD1. The CDR3 length is 14 residues. Per germline, CDR1 MGHDK and CDR2 SYGVNS. Losses at the gene ends were 1 base for V and 9 bases for J; bases not matched to a gene: 8. CDR3 nucleotide sequence: TGTGCCAGCAGTGAATGGGGGACAGCGGGTAAAGCTTTCTTT. It encodes CASSEWGTAGKAFF.

The rearrangement links TRBV7-8 to TRBJ1-1; D possibly corresponds to TRBD1 (6 bases). Trimming cost V 5 bases and J 6 bases, with 10 bases left between them. CDR1 and CDR2 (germline): SGHVS, FQNEAQ. The CDR3 sequence is 12 residues long. DNA for the CDR3: TGTGCCAGCAGCGTACAGGGCCCTGAAGCTTTCTTT. Translation gives CASSVQGPEAFF.

There are a few counts of this clone. This chain uses TRBV7-9 with TRBJ2-3; tentatively, D is TRBD2 (5 bases). Per the germline V gene, CDR1 is SEHNR and CDR2 is FQNEAQ (reference sequence). The CDR3 spans 16 residues. V lost 6 bases to trimming and J lost 0 bases, with 16 bases between them. The CDR3 DNA reads as TGTGCCAGCAGTTCCATATGGGGAGATAGCACAGATACGCAGTATTTT. It yields the protein CASSSIWGDSTDTQYF.